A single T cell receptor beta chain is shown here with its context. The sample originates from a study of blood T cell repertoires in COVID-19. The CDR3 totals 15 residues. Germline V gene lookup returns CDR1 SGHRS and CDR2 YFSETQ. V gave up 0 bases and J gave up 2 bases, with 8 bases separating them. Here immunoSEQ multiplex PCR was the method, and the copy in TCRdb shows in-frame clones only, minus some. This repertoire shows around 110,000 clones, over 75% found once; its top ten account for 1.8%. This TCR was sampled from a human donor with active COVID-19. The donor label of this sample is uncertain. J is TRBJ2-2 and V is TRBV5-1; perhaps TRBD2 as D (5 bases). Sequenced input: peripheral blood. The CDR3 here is CASSLAEENTGELFF. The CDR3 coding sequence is TGCGCCAGCAGCTTGGCGGAGGAAAACACCGGGGAGCTGTTTTTT.